Below, one T cell receptor beta chain is given with its context. Per the authors' pipeline: Reference gene primer amplification in the assay estimated nucleated cell counts. Method: immunoSEQ multiplex PCR; TCRdb's copy keeps in-frame clones and lacks some. The D gene and trimming were derived from the DNA, and the V and J assignments and clone size from that table. The table records roughly 190,000 clones, around 82% of them present only once. This sample is part of a study of blood T cell repertoires in COVID-19. At the level of the study: Material from acute and convalescent COVID-19 was sourced from the United States, Italy and Spain.

Recruits, aged about 18 to 89 years, lived in 24 US areas. Assignment of participants to cohorts was predicated upon participant-reported clinical history. The receptor was derived from a woman in her sixties or seventies with acute COVID-19. The specimen was PBMCs or T cells enriched from blood (not recorded which).

DNA for the CDR3: TGTGCCAGCAGACCTGGACAGGCGAACACTGAAGCTTTCTTT. Protein sequence: CASRPGQANTEAFF. J is TRBJ1-1 and V is TRBV7-8; TRBD1 agrees at 7 bases. CDR1 and CDR2 (germline): SGHVS, FQNEAQ. The V segment lost 6 bases and the J segment 1 base; nucleotides outside the gene matches: 5. The CDR3 loop spans 14 amino acids.